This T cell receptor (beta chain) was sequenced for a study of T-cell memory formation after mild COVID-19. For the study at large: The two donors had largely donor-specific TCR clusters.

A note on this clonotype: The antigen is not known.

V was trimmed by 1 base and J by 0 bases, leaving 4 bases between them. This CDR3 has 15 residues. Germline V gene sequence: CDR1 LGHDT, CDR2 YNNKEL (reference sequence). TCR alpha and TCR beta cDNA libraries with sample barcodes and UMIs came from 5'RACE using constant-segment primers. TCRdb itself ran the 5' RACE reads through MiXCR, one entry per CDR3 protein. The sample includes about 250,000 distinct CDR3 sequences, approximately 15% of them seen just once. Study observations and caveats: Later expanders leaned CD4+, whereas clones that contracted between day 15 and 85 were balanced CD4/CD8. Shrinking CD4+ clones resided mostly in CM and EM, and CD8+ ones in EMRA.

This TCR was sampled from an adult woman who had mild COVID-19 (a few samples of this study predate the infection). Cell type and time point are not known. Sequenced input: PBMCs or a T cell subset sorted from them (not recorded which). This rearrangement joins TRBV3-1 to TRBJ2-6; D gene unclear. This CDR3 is CASSQALSGANVLTF. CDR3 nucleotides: TGTGCCAGCAGCCAAGCTCTCTCTGGGGCCAACGTCCTGACTTTC.